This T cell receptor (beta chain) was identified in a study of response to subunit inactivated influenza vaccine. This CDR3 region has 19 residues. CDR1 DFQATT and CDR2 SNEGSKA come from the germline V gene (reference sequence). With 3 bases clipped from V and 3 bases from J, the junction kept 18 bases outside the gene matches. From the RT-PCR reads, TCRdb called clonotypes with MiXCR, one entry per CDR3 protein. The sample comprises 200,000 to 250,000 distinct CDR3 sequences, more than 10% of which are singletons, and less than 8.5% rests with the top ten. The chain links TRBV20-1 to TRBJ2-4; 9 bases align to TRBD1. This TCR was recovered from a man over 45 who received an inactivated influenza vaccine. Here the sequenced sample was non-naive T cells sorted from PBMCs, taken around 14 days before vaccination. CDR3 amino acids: CSASPLRDRDLLDKNIQYF. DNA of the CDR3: TGCAGTGCTAGCCCCTTGAGGGACAGGGACCTTTTAGACAAAAACATTCAGTACTTC.